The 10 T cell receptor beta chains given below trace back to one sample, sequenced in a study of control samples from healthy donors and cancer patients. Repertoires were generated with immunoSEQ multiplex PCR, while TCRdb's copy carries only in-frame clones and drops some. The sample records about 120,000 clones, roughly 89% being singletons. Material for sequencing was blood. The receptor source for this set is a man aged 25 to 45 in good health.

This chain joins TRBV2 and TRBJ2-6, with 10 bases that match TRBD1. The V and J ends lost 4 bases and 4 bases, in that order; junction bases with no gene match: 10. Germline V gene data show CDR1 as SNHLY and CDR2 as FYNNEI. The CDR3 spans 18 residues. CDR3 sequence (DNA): TGTGCCAGCAGTGGCCAGGGACAGGGGTTCAGGGGGGCCAACGTCCTGACTTTC. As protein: CASSGQGQGFRGANVLTF.

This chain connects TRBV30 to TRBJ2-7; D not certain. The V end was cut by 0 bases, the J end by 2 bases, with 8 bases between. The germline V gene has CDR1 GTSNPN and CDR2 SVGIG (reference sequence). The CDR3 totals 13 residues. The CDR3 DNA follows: TGTGCCTGGAGTGTAGCCACTACCTACGAGCAGTACTTC. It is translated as CAWSVATTYEQYF.

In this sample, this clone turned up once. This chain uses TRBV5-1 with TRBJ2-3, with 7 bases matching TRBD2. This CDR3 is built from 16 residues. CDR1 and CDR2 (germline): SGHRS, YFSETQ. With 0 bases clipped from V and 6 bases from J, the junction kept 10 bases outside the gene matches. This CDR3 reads CASSLGLAGDLDTQYF. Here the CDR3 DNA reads TGCGCCAGCAGCTTGGGACTAGCTGGGGACCTCGATACGCAGTATTTT. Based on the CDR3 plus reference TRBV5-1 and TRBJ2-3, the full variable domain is KAGVTQTPRYLIKTRGQQVTLSCSPISGHRSVSWYQQTPGQGLQFLFEYFSETQRNKGNFPGRFSGRQFSNSRSEMNVSTLELGDSALYLCASSLGLAGDLDTQYFGPGTRLTVL.

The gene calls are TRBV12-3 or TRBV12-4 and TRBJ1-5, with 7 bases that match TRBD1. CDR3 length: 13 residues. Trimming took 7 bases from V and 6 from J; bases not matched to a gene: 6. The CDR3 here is CASTRQGPQPQHF. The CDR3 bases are TGTGCCAGCACCAGACAGGGTCCTCAGCCCCAGCATTTT.

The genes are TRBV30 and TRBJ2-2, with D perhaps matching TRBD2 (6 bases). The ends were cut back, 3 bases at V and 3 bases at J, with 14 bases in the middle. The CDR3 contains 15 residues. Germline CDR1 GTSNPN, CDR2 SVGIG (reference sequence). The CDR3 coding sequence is TGTGCCTGGAGGGGAGGAGGGACCTACACCGGGGAGCTGTTTTTT. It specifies CAWRGGGTYTGELFF.

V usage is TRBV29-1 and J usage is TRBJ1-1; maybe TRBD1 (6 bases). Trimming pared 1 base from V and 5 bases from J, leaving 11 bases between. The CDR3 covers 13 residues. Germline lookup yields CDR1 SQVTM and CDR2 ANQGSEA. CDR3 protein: CSVEGQGKTEAFF. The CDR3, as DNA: TGCAGCGTTGAAGGTCAGGGGAAGACTGAAGCTTTCTTT.

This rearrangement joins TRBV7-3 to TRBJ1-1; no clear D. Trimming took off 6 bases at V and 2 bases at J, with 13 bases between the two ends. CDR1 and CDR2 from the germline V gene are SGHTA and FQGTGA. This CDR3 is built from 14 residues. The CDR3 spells CASRLGPQNTEAFF. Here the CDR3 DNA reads TGTGCCAGCAGGTTAGGCCCACAAAACACTGAAGCTTTCTTT.

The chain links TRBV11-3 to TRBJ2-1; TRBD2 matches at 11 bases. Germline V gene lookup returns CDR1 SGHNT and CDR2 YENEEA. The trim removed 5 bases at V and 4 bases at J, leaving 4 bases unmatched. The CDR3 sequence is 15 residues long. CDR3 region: CASSPLAGGYNEQFF. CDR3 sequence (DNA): TGTGCCAGCAGCCCATTAGCGGGGGGGTACAATGAGCAGTTCTTC.

CDR3 coding DNA: TGTGCCAGCAGTTACAGCTTCGCTCTTAACTATGGCTACACCTTC. Amino acid sequence: CASSYSFALNYGYTF. This sequence joins TRBV6-5 and TRBJ1-2; D ambiguous. Germline values: CDR1 MNHEY, CDR2 SVGAGI. V gave up 2 bases and J gave up 1 base, with 11 bases separating them. This CDR3 spans 15 amino acids.

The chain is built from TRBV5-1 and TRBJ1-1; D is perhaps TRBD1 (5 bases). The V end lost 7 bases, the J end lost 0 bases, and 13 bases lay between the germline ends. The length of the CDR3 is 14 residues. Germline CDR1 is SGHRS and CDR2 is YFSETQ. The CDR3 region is CASRPRGLNTEAFF. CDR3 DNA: TGCGCCAGCCGTCCTAGGGGACTGAACACTGAAGCTTTCTTT.